Presented here are 26 T cell receptor beta chains from one specimen sequenced in a study of T cells in Graves' hyperthyroidism and ophthalmopathy. RNA transcripts served as the template for amplifying TCR beta CDR3 regions. The HTBI primer set served for first-round RT-PCR of the TCR CDR3. TCRdb called the multiplex PCR reads again in MiXCR, with one record for every CDR3 protein. Of 500,000 or so distinct CDR3 sequences in the sample, around 16% are singletons; the top ten hold 25% to 30%. Material: blood. The receptors shown here come from a woman aged 25 to 39 with Graves' ophthalmopathy.

This clonotype was counted at least ten times. This sequence joins TRBV7-2 and TRBJ2-2; D not resolved. Germline CDR1 and CDR2: SGHTA and FQGNSA. The CDR3 is 14 residues long. V dropped 1 base and J dropped 5 bases, with 8 bases sitting between them. In DNA, the CDR3 is TGTGCCAGCAGCTTAGATATAGCAACCGGGGAGCTGTTTTTT. It specifies CASSLDIATGELFF.

This clonotype was seen ten or more times. The chain uses TRBV28 and TRBJ2-7; D ambiguous. This CDR3 comprises 12 residues. V shed 6 bases and J shed 4 bases, with 10 bases lying between them. In germline, CDR1 is MDHEN, CDR2 SYDVKM. CDR3: CASSPRRYEQYF. The DNA of the CDR3 is TGTGCCAGCAGCCCGCGACGTTACGAGCAGTACTTC.

This clonotype was observed at least ten times. The chain couples TRBV5-1 to TRBJ2-1, with unresolved D. CDR3 length: 13 residues. Per germline, CDR1 SGHRS and CDR2 YFSETQ. V was pared by 2 bases and J by 0 bases, with 3 bases between. The CDR3 nucleotides are TGCGCCAGCAGCTTTAACTCCTACAATGAGCAGTTCTTC. It specifies CASSFNSYNEQFF.

This clonotype has at least ten counts. The rearrangement links TRBV12-3 or TRBV12-4 to TRBJ2-5, with D perhaps matching TRBD1 (6 bases). V lost 8 bases to trimming and J lost 4 bases, with 17 bases between them. The CDR3 spans 14 residues. The chain's CDR3 is CASLTGILGETQYF. CDR3 nucleotide sequence: TGTGCCAGCCTAACAGGGATATTAGGAGAGACCCAGTACTTC.

The sample holds many counts of this clonotype. This chain links TRBV7-9 with TRBJ1-1; D is undetermined. Trimming cost V 5 bases and J 0 bases, with 13 bases left between them. Germline CDR1 and CDR2: SEHNR and FQNEAQ (reference sequence). The CDR3 spans 15 residues. The CDR3 DNA follows: TGTGCCAGCAGCCCTAGGACGGATTTGAACACTGAAGCTTTCTTT. This translates into CASSPRTDLNTEAFF.

This clonotype showed up just once. This chain connects TRBV4-1 to TRBJ2-3; D unclear. This CDR3 comprises 15 residues. V lost 4 bases to trimming and J lost 4 bases, with 15 bases between them. Germline-derived CDR1 and CDR2 are MGHRA and YSYEKL. The CDR3 loop is CASSRSNAIPDTQYF. CDR3 DNA: TGCGCCAGCAGCCGTAGCAATGCCATCCCAGATACGCAGTATTTT.

This clonotype was seen more than once but under ten times. V and J are TRBV20-1 and TRBJ2-1; D unclear. Germline V lookup: CDR1 DFQATT, CDR2 SNEGSKA (reference sequence). The CDR3 is 16 residues long. V gave up 3 bases and J gave up 9 bases, with 24 bases separating them. CDR3 region: CSASLKALTPWGEQFF. The DNA of the CDR3 is TGCAGTGCTAGTTTAAAAGCGCTCACTCCCTGGGGTGAGCAGTTCTTC.

This chain joins TRBV7-3 and TRBJ2-3, with TRBD2 identical over 12 bases. The CDR3 covers 17 residues. The trim removed 5 bases at V and 3 bases at J, leaving 9 bases unmatched. Germline values: CDR1 SGHTA, CDR2 FQGTGA. Here the CDR3 reads CASSHPRTSGKTDTQYF. The CDR3 nucleotides are TGTGCCAGCAGCCACCCGAGGACTAGCGGGAAGACAGATACGCAGTATTTT.

This clonotype was detected only a few times. The V call is TRBV7-9, the J call TRBJ1-1, with a weak D call TRBD1 (6 bases). CDR3 length: 14 amino acids. The germline V gene encodes CDR1 SEHNR and CDR2 FQNEAQ (reference sequence). Trimming cost V 0 bases and J 5 bases, with 10 bases left between them. CDR3 residues: CASSLAGGATEAFF. DNA of the CDR3: TGTGCCAGCAGCTTAGCGGGGGGCGCAACTGAAGCTTTCTTT.

This clonotype was seen ten or more times. The V call is TRBV20-1, the J call TRBJ1-2; maybe TRBD1 (5 bases). Trimming took off 6 bases at V and 5 bases at J, with 16 bases between the two ends. Germline V gene data show CDR1 as DFQATT and CDR2 as SNEGSKA (reference sequence). The CDR3 extends over 13 amino acids. The CDR3 protein is CSAIQEVEYGYTF. The CDR3 region has the DNA TGCAGTGCCATACAGGAGGTTGAATATGGCTACACCTTC.

This clonotype was detected a few times. The chain combines TRBV7-2 with TRBJ2-3, with D possibly TRBD1 on 5 matching bases. The CDR3 runs to 14 residues. The germline gives CDR1 SGHTA, CDR2 FQGNSA. V shed 5 bases and J shed 2 bases, with 11 bases lying between them. CDR3 loop: CASSISRVTDTQYF. DNA of the CDR3: TGTGCCAGCAGCATATCCAGGGTCACAGATACGCAGTATTTT.

The chain joins TRBV11-2 to TRBJ1-6; D may be TRBD1 (5 bases). In germline, CDR1 is SGHAT, CDR2 FQNNGV. CDR3 size: 17 residues. Trimming cost V 3 bases and J 5 bases, with 17 bases left between them. The CDR3 DNA reads TGTGCCAGCAGCTTTCGGACACCCCTCCTAAATAATTCACCCCTCCACTTT. Residues: CASSFRTPLLNNSPLHF.

In this sample, this clonotype turned up a few times. The chain couples TRBV4-1 to TRBJ2-7; D perhaps matches TRBD2 (6 bases). In germline, CDR1 is MGHRA, CDR2 YSYEKL. The CDR3 is made up of 16 amino acids. V lost 4 bases and J 0 bases, leaving 16 bases between the germline ends. The CDR3 region has the DNA TGCGCCAGCAGCCGGTCGCGACTAGATAGCTCCTACGAGCAGTACTTC. Translated, it gives CASSRSRLDSSYEQYF.

This clonotype has just a few counts. The chain combines TRBV7-9 with TRBJ2-2; TRBD2 matches at 9 bases. The J segment lost 6 bases and the V segment lost 6 bases, leaving 11 bases of the junction unmatched. Germline V gene sequence: CDR1 SEHNR, CDR2 FQNEAQ (reference sequence). The CDR3 is 16 amino acids. CDR3 sequence reads: CASRPRGGRAAGELFF. CDR3 DNA: TGTGCCAGCAGACCGCGGGGGGGCCGTGCGGCCGGGGAGCTGTTTTTT. Drawing the rest from reference TRBV7-9 and TRBJ2-2, the complete variable domain is DTGVSQNPRHKITKRGQNVTFRCDPISEHNRLYWYRQTLGQGPEFLTYFQNEAQLEKSRLLSDRFSAERPKGSFSTLEIQRTEQGDSAMYLCASRPRGGRAAGELFFGEGSRLTVL.

Many counts were recorded for this clonotype. This rearrangement joins TRBV27 to TRBJ2-7; TRBD1 matches 10 bases. Germline values: CDR1 MNHEY, CDR2 SMNVEV (reference sequence). V shed 5 bases, J shed 5 bases, and the junction held 9 bases outside the gene matches. This CDR3 spans 15 amino acids. The DNA of the CDR3 is TGTGCCAGCAGTCATTTGGTCGGGACAGGGGACGAGCAGTACTTC. Amino acids: CASSHLVGTGDEQYF.

The chain is built from TRBV27 and TRBJ1-4; no firm D call. With 1 base removed from V and 5 bases from J, the gap between germline ends came to 8 bases. The CDR3 has 14 residues. Germline V gives CDR1 MNHEY, CDR2 SMNVEV (reference sequence). Written as DNA, the CDR3 is TGTGCCAGCAGTTTATACGGTGTGAATGAAAAACTGTTTTTT. Its protein product is CASSLYGVNEKLFF.

V is TRBV14 and J is TRBJ1-6, with 9 bases fitting TRBD1. Trimming took 6 bases from V and 2 from J; bases not matched to a gene: 11. Germline CDR1 and CDR2: SGHDN and FVKESK. The CDR3 extends over 18 amino acids. CDR3: CASSLGTGIGAYNSPLHF. The CDR3, as DNA: TGTGCCAGCAGTCTCGGGACAGGGATCGGCGCCTATAATTCACCCCTCCACTTT. The variable domain in full, with the rest retrieved from reference TRBV14 and TRBJ1-6, is EAGVTQFPSHSVIEKGQTVTLRCDPISGHDNLYWYRRVMGKEIKFLLHFVKESKQDESGMPNNRFLAERTGGTYSTLKVQPAELEDSGVYFCASSLGTGIGAYNSPLHFGNGTRLTVT.

This clonotype was detected ten times or more. V and J are TRBV10-3 and TRBJ2-7, with D perhaps TRBD1 (6 bases). This CDR3 is built from 16 residues. The V end was cut by 3 bases, the J end by 4 bases, with 19 bases between. Germline-derived CDR1 and CDR2 are ENHRY and SYGVKD. CDR3 region: CAISDTGRGEGYEQYF. For the CDR3, the DNA is TGTGCCATCAGTGATACGGGCAGGGGCGAAGGGTACGAGCAGTACTTC.

This clonotype has at least ten counts. The CDR3 bases are TGTGCCAGCAGTTTAGGGACTAGCGGGAGGGAAGAGACCCAGTACTTC. Amino acid sequence: CASSLGTSGREETQYF. The rearrangement links TRBV28 to TRBJ2-5; 16 bases fit TRBD2. The V gene end was trimmed by 2 bases and the J gene end by 3 bases; junction bases not matched to a gene: 0. The CDR3 contains 16 residues. CDR1 is MDHEN, CDR2 SYDVKM, per germline.

The chain links TRBV28 to TRBJ2-1; 10 nucleotides line up with TRBD1. V dropped 6 bases and J dropped 1; count of bases not matched to a gene: 6. The germline V gene has CDR1 MDHEN and CDR2 SYDVKM. The CDR3 runs to 16 residues. CDR3 nucleotides: TGTGCCAGCAGACGACAGGGGGCGATTTCCTACAATGAGCAGTTCTTC. This gives the protein CASRRQGAISYNEQFF.

This clonotype was observed at least ten times. This chain uses TRBV5-6 with TRBJ2-7, with D possibly being TRBD1 or TRBD2 (5 bases each). Germline values: CDR1 SGHDT, CDR2 YYEEEE. With 0 bases removed from V and 2 bases from J, the gap between germline ends came to 12 bases. This CDR3 comprises 15 residues. CDR3 nucleotides: TGTGCCAGCAGCTTGGTTTCCGGGGCGACCTACGAGCAGTACTTC. Amino acid sequence: CASSLVSGATYEQYF.

Only a few counts were recorded for this clonotype. The chain links TRBV2 to TRBJ1-6, with a weak D call TRBD1 (5 bases). The V and J ends lost 3 bases and 0 bases respectively, with 9 bases between them. The germline V gene encodes CDR1 SNHLY and CDR2 FYNNEI. This CDR3 spans 16 amino acids. CDR3 region: CASSEGQLSYNSPLHF. CDR3 DNA sequence: TGTGCCAGCAGTGAGGGGCAGCTCTCCTATAATTCACCCCTCCACTTT.

The sample holds many counts of this clonotype. The genes are TRBV3-1 and TRBJ2-1; D is uncertain. V was cut by 4 bases and J by 0 bases, with 10 bases left in between. Germline V lookup: CDR1 LGHDT, CDR2 YNNKEL (reference sequence). This CDR3 comprises 15 residues. The CDR3 nucleotides are TGTGCCAGCAGCCCCGCCCTATTCTCCTACAATGAGCAGTTCTTC. Translating it yields CASSPALFSYNEQFF.

The sample holds one count of this clonotype. A much more abundant neighbour one base away suggests this may be a read error. J is TRBJ2-7 and V is TRBV30; no reliable D call. The CDR3 consists of 12 residues. Germline-derived CDR1 and CDR2 are GTSNPN and SVGIG (reference sequence). V lost 0 bases and J 5 bases, leaving 8 bases between the germline ends. DNA of the CDR3: TGTGCCTGGAGTGTACGTGCGCACGAGCAGTACTTC. This codes for CAWSVRAHEQYF.

Many counts were recorded for this clonotype. V usage is TRBV5-1 and J usage is TRBJ1-4, with 9 bases fitting TRBD1. The trim removed 5 bases at V and 0 bases at J, leaving 5 bases unmatched. There are 16 residues in the CDR3. Germline CDR1 reads SGHRS; CDR2 reads YFSETQ. The CDR3 DNA sequence: TGCGCCAGCAGTAAGGGACAGGGTACAACTAATGAAAAACTGTTTTTT. It yields the protein CASSKGQGTTNEKLFF.

This clonotype was seen more than once but under ten times. CDR3 protein: CASSYAPSQGPYEQYF. The CDR3 DNA reads TGTGCCAGCAGTTACGCCCCCTCCCAGGGGCCCTACGAGCAGTACTTC. The chain joins TRBV6-5 to TRBJ2-7; TRBD1 is a possible D gene (6 bases). Per germline, CDR1 MNHEY and CDR2 SVGAGI. The CDR3 is made up of 16 amino acids. Trimming pared 2 bases from V and 2 bases from J, leaving 16 bases between.